The 21 T cell receptor beta chains listed next were all sequenced from one sample in a study of CD8 T cells in ankylosing spondylitis. Overall study findings and caveats: Ankylosing spondylitis blood appeared to be characterized by a TCR beta motif of about 8 highly homologous variants.

TCRdb independently ran MiXCR on the 5' RACE reads; one entry per CDR3 protein. The sample lists almost 400,000 distinct CDR3 sequences; about 20% were seen once. No antigen has been identified for these receptors. Specimen: blood, either unsorted or a sorted T cell fraction (not recorded which). The source is a male donor with ankylosing spondylitis.

This clonotype was counted a single time. The genes are TRBV3-1 and TRBJ2-5; perhaps TRBD1 as D (5 bases). Germline CDR1 is LGHDT and CDR2 is YNNKEL (reference sequence). V was clipped by 0 bases and J by 5 bases, with 13 bases between them. The CDR3 sequence is 15 residues long. The chain's CDR3 is CASSQDLDNEETQYF. For the CDR3, the DNA is TGTGCCAGCAGCCAAGATCTGGACAATGAGGAGACCCAGTACTTC.

This clonotype was observed a handful of times. The chain combines TRBV2 with TRBJ2-2, with D unclear. CDR3 length: 16 amino acids. Trimming pared 0 bases from V and 2 bases from J, leaving 10 bases between. Germline CDR1 is SNHLY and CDR2 is FYNNEI. CDR3 nucleotide sequence: TGTGCCAGCAGTGAAGCGCTTAGGCTCAACACCGGGGAGCTGTTTTTT. Its protein product is CASSEALRLNTGELFF.

This clonotype was counted between two and nine times. This chain joins TRBV4-1 and TRBJ2-3, with D perhaps being TRBD1 or TRBD2 (5 bases each). CDR3 length: 13 amino acids. The V gene lost 2 bases and the J gene lost 14 bases, with 17 bases spanning the gap. Germline V gene sequence: CDR1 MGHRA, CDR2 YSYEKL. The CDR3 bases are TGCGCCAGCAGCCAATCCCGGGACCCACGACGGTATTTT. Amino acid sequence: CASSQSRDPRRYF.

J is TRBJ2-5 and V is TRBV15; no reliable D call. Germline-derived CDR1 and CDR2 are LNHNV and YYDKDF (reference sequence). The CDR3 is made up of 16 amino acids. The V end lost 0 bases, the J end lost 1 base, and 12 bases lay between the germline ends. CDR3 region: CATSRDLGYLQETQYF. CDR3 in DNA: TGTGCCACCAGCAGAGACCTGGGCTACCTCCAAGAGACCCAGTACTTC.

This clonotype was observed many times. The chain combines TRBV6-1 with TRBJ1-1, with 8 bases lining up with TRBD1. V lost 7 bases and J lost 4; bases outside the gene matches: 2. Germline V CDR1 and CDR2: MNHNS, SASEGT. This CDR3 has 12 amino acids. The CDR3 region has the DNA TGTGCCAGCACCGGACAGGGCACTGAAGCTTTCTTT. Protein sequence: CASTGQGTEAFF.

This rearrangement joins TRBV29-1 to TRBJ2-3, with D perhaps TRBD1 (5 bases). The CDR3 consists of 13 residues. The V end lost 4 bases, the J end lost 0 bases, and 8 bases lay between the germline ends. Germline CDR1 SQVTM, CDR2 ANQGSEA. The CDR3 region has the DNA TGCAGCGTTGGACAGTTAAGCACAGATACGCAGTATTTT. It specifies CSVGQLSTDTQYF.

The gene calls are TRBV10-3 and TRBJ2-1; TRBD2 matches at 12 bases. The CDR3 consists of 15 residues. Germline assignment: CDR1 ENHRY and CDR2 SYGVKD. V was pared by 4 bases and J by 7 bases, with 5 bases of the junction left unmatched. The CDR3 DNA reads TGTGCCATCAGTGGGACTAGCGGGATCCGAAATGAGCAGTTCTTC. Translation: CAISGTSGIRNEQFF.

The rearrangement uses TRBV15 and TRBJ1-5, with no clear D. The CDR3 contains 14 residues. Germline V gives CDR1 LNHNV, CDR2 YYDKDF (reference sequence). Trimming cost V 0 bases and J 6 bases, with 9 bases left between them. CDR3 sequence: CATSRDRKSQPQHF. As DNA, the CDR3 is TGTGCCACCAGCAGAGATCGCAAGTCTCAGCCCCAGCATTTT.

The rearrangement links TRBV10-2 to TRBJ2-7, with 11 bases fitting TRBD2. The germline gives CDR1 WSHSY, CDR2 SAAADI. The CDR3 is 13 amino acids. Trimming removed 10 bases from V and 7 bases from J; junction bases left unmatched: 9. CDR3 protein: CATRLAGIREQYF. As DNA, the CDR3 is TGCGCCACTAGACTAGCGGGAATTCGGGAGCAGTACTTC.

This rearrangement joins TRBV7-2 to TRBJ2-1; TRBD2 matches 10 bases. The CDR3 is 17 residues long. The germline gives CDR1 SGHTA, CDR2 FQGNSA. The junction had 15 bases not matched to a gene; V was cut back by 5 bases and J by 8 bases. The DNA of the CDR3 is TGTGCCAGCAGCCTACGCCGTTTAGCGGGAGGAAGAGATGAGCAGTTCTTC. Translating it yields CASSLRRLAGGRDEQFF.

CDR3 DNA: TGTGCCAGCAGGGCGGGACTGATAACCGGGGAGCTGTTTTTT. This sequence encodes CASRAGLITGELFF. The chain uses TRBV25-1 and TRBJ2-2; the D gene is possibly TRBD2 (6 bases). CDR3 length: 14 residues. V lost 6 bases and J 5 bases, leaving 13 bases between the germline ends. Germline V gene sequence: CDR1 MGHDK, CDR2 SYGVNS.

This clonotype was counted between two and nine times. J is TRBJ2-4 and V is TRBV28; D is perhaps TRBD2 (6 bases). CDR1 and CDR2 from the germline V gene are MDHEN and SYDVKM. The CDR3 consists of 13 residues. Trimming took off 1 base at V and 6 bases at J, with 7 bases between the two ends. The CDR3 loop is CASSLSGRNIQYF. The CDR3 DNA follows: TGTGCCAGCAGTTTATCCGGGAGAAACATTCAGTACTTC.

The chain links TRBV7-3 to TRBJ2-1, with a weak D call TRBD2 (5 bases). Germline assignment: CDR1 SGHTA and CDR2 FQGTGA. V was clipped by 2 bases and J by 9 bases, with 14 bases between them. This CDR3 has 14 residues. In DNA, the CDR3 is TGTGCCAGCAGCTTAGGGGAGCAATCCAGTGAGCAGTTCTTC. It is translated as CASSLGEQSSEQFF.

The genes are TRBV5-1 and TRBJ2-7, with D possibly being TRBD1 (5 bases). V was shortened by 4 bases and J by 6 bases, with 14 bases between the two germline ends. The CDR3 is made up of 13 amino acids. Germline CDR1 reads SGHRS; CDR2 reads YFSETQ. CDR3: CASSPTAPGEQYF. The CDR3 coding sequence is TGCGCCAGCAGCCCGACAGCGCCTGGCGAGCAGTACTTC. The variable domain in full, with the rest retrieved from reference TRBV5-1 and TRBJ2-7, is KAGVTQTPRYLIKTRGQQVTLSCSPISGHRSVSWYQQTPGQGLQFLFEYFSETQRNKGNFPGRFSGRQFSNSRSEMNVSTLELGDSALYLCASSPTAPGEQYFGPGTRLTVT.

The rearrangement joins TRBV28 to TRBJ2-1; D is uncertain. The CDR3 is made up of 16 amino acids. V was trimmed by 6 bases and J by 0 bases, leaving 15 bases between them. Germline V CDR1 and CDR2: MDHEN, SYDVKM. The CDR3 sequence is CASSSPGRSSYNEQFF. The CDR3 coding sequence is TGTGCCAGCAGCTCTCCCGGAAGATCCTCCTACAATGAGCAGTTCTTC.

This sequence joins TRBV18 and TRBJ2-5; 12 bases are shared with TRBD2. The germline V gene encodes CDR1 KGHSH and CDR2 LQKENI. The CDR3 totals 18 residues. V was clipped by 6 bases and J by 1 base; unmatched bases: 12. CDR3 sequence reads: CASSLTRLAGAGQETQYF. CDR3 DNA: TGTGCCAGCTCCCTAACACGACTAGCGGGAGCGGGCCAAGAGACCCAGTACTTC.

The chain carries TRBV6-1 and TRBJ2-1, with D possibly matching TRBD1 (6 bases). With 6 bases removed from V and 4 bases from J, the gap between germline ends came to 22 bases. The germline CDR1 and CDR2 sequences are MNHNS and SASEGT. The CDR3 totals 17 residues. The CDR3 here is CASSGSLRRTAYNEQFF. CDR3 coding DNA: TGTGCCAGCAGCGGGTCGCTACGTCGGACAGCTTACAATGAGCAGTTCTTC.

This clonotype has a handful of counts. This rearrangement joins TRBV12-3 or TRBV12-4 to TRBJ2-2; 7 nucleotides line up with TRBD2. With V trimmed by 6 bases and J by 1 base, 8 bases remained unmatched. The CDR3 runs 16 residues. The CDR3 loop is CASSLGRAENTGELFF. The CDR3 DNA reads TGTGCCAGCAGCCTAGGGAGGGCGGAGAACACCGGGGAGCTGTTTTTT.

This clonotype was seen a handful of times. The chain is built from TRBV3-1 and TRBJ1-4; D not resolved. The CDR3 sequence is 15 residues long. V was cut by 3 bases and J by 3 bases, with 11 bases left in between. Germline V lookup: CDR1 LGHDT, CDR2 YNNKEL (reference sequence). CDR3 DNA sequence: TGTGCCAGCAGCCAGGGCCGGGCCCCTAATGAAAAACTGTTTTTT. This translates into CASSQGRAPNEKLFF.

The sample holds a few counts of this clonotype. This chain connects TRBV20-1 to TRBJ1-5; unclear D gene. There are 14 residues in the CDR3. Germline V gives CDR1 DFQATT, CDR2 SNEGSKA (reference sequence). Trimming removed 6 bases from V and 0 bases from J, with 12 bases in between. The CDR3 region is CSAIEFYSNQPQHF. The CDR3 region has the DNA TGCAGTGCGATCGAGTTTTATAGCAATCAGCCCCAGCATTTT.

This clonotype was recorded a few times. The J gene is TRBJ2-7, the V gene TRBV5-1, with 10 bases fitting TRBD2. CDR3 length: 14 amino acids. V lost 5 bases, J lost 5 bases, and 7 bases stayed unmatched. The germline V gene encodes CDR1 SGHRS and CDR2 YFSETQ. CDR3 sequence: CASRQREGPNEQYF. CDR3 in DNA: TGCGCCAGCAGACAGCGGGAGGGCCCTAACGAGCAGTACTTC.